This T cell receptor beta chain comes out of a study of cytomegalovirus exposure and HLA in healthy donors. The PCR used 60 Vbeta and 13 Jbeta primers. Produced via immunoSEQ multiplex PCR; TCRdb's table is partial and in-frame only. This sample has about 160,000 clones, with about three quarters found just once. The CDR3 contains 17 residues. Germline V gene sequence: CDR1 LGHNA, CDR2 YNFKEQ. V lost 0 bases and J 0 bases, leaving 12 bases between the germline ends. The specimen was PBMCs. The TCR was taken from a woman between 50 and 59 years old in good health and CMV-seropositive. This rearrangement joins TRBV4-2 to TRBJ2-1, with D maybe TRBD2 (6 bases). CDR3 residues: CASSQEMAGYSYNEQFF. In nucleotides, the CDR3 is TGTGCCAGCAGCCAAGAAATGGCGGGATACTCCTACAATGAGCAGTTCTTC.